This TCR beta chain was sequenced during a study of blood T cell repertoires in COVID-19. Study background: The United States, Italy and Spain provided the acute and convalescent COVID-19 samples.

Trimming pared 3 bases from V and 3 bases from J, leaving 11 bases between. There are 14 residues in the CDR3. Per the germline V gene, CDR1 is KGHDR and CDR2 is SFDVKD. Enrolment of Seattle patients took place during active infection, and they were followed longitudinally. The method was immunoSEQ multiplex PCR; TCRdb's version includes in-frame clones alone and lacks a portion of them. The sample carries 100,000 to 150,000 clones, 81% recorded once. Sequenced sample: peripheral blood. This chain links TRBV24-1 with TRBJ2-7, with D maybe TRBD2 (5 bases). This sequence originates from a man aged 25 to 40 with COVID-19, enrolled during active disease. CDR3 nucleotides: TGTGCCACCAGTGATACCGGGATAAGCTACGAGCAGTACTTC. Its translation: CATSDTGISYEQYF.